The present TCR beta chain was sequenced within a study of vaccination and CD4 T cells after COVID-19. Treatment reported: approximately 10-day PBMC culture with coronavirus spike peptide pools or control peptides (ViraFEST assay). TCR sequencing followed the expansion of antigen-specific T cells with peptide pools in ViraFEST. With the Oncomine TCR Beta short-read assay, DNA from cultured CD4+ T cells was sequenced. Using the QIAamp micro DNA kit, genomic DNA was extracted from the CD4+ T cells that had been cultured. TCRdb re-analysed the PCR reads in MiXCR, keeping a single row per CDR3 protein. The sample includes about 11,000 distinct CDR3 sequences, around 60% of them seen just once. This clonotype was detected only once. Antigen: not known. Germline assignment: CDR1 SGHNT and CDR2 YENEEA. This CDR3 region has 11 residues. V dropped 4 bases and J dropped 5 bases, with 2 bases sitting between them.

The TCR sequence derives from a human donor who had recovered from COVID-19. The rearrangement links TRBV11-3 to TRBJ2-2, with D unclear. Input material: CD4+ T cells from blood, cultured in vitro. CDR3 in DNA: TGTGCCAGCAGCTCTACCGGGGAGCTGTTTTTT. Translating it yields CASSSTGELFF.